The rows below give T cell receptor beta chains drawn from one sample of a study of OX40 agonist ivuxolimab in advanced cancers. Sequencing used immunoSEQ multiplex PCR; TCRdb keeps in-frame clones, though not all of them. The sample includes over 60,000 clones, 80% to 90% of them seen just once. Material: CD4+ or CD8+ T cells sorted from blood, obtained in a trial of the OX40 agonist ivuxolimab. The receptors were gathered from an adult with an advanced solid tumor such as melanoma, head and neck, liver or kidney cancer. Each CDR3 is given with its conserved first and last residue. The order of the fields is J gene, clone size, D gene, V gene, CDR3 DNA, CDR3 protein. The D gene is left open where the match is weak. Expanded clones get a size class; other rows say once, few or many, or leave the size out.

TRBJ2-1	NA	TRBD1	TRBV5-1	TGCGCCAGCAGCTCCCGGGACAGGGTTGGCGATGAGCAGTTCTTC	CASSSRDRVGDEQFF
TRBJ2-1	few	NA	TRBV7-7	TGTGCTAGCAGCTTAGAGACGGGGGAGAGGCAGTTCTTC	CASSLETGERQFF
TRBJ2-5	NA	NA	TRBV7-9	TGTGCCAGCAGCTTTCACGTCGAGACCCAGTACTTC	CASSFHVETQYF
TRBJ1-2	NA	NA	TRBV6-1	TGTGCCAGCAGTGAGATACCGGGAGCCGATCTGGCGTACACCTTC	CASSEIPGADLAYTF
TRBJ1-5	NA	TRBD1	TRBV2	TGTGCCAGCAGTTGGACAGGGAGCAATCAGCCCCAGCATTTT	CASSWTGSNQPQHF
TRBJ1-3	few	TRBD1	TRBV30	TGTGCCTGGAGTGTTACAGGGGCGCGTGGAAACACCATATATTTT	CAWSVTGARGNTIYF
TRBJ2-1	few	NA	TRBV6-6	TGTGCCAGCAGCTCTATAAGTGCTTGGGAGCAGTTCTTC	CASSSISAWEQFF
TRBJ2-1	NA	TRBD2	TRBV11-2	TGTGCCAGCAGCTTAGATCTGGGACTAGCGGGAGTGGGTGAGCAGTTCTTC	CASSLDLGLAGVGEQFF
TRBJ2-1	NA	NA	TRBV11-3	TGTGCCAGCAGCTACCGATCCAATGAGCAGTTCTTC	CASSYRSNEQFF
TRBJ1-2	NA	NA	TRBV25-1	TGTGCCAGCAGTGCCTCCTATGGCTACACCTTC	CASSASYGYTF
TRBJ2-5	NA	TRBD2	TRBV9	TGTGCCAGCAGCGTATGGGCTAGCGGAGAGACCCAGTACTTC	CASSVWASGETQYF
TRBJ2-7	NA	TRBD1	TRBV13	TGTGCCAGCAGCCCGGCGGACAGGGTCCACTACGAGCAGTACTTC	CASSPADRVHYEQYF
TRBJ2-7	NA	NA	TRBV20-1	TGCAGTGCTAGCAGGAGCTACGAGCAGTACTTC	CSASRSYEQYF
TRBJ1-6	NA	NA	TRBV2	TGTGCCAGCAGCTATTCACTTGATTCACCCCTCCACTTT	CASSYSLDSPLHF
TRBJ1-5	NA	NA	TRBV19	TGTGCCAGTAGTATAGATCTTGGAAGCAATCAGCCCCAGCATTTT	CASSIDLGSNQPQHF
TRBJ2-5	NA	NA	TRBV11-1	TGTGCCAGCAGCCCGGGCCAGTTCGGCCGGGAGACCCAGTACTTC	CASSPGQFGRETQYF
TRBJ2-7	NA	NA	TRBV7-2	TGTGCCAGCAGCTTAGAAAGTGTCAGCTGGCGGGCCGATTCCTACGAGCAGTACTTC	CASSLESVSWRADSYEQYF
TRBJ1-3	NA	NA	TRBV19	TGTGCCAGTAGTTCCGTCGGAGAGGGTTCGAGCTCTGGAAACACCATATATTTT	CASSSVGEGSSSGNTIYF
TRBJ1-3	NA	NA	TRBV7-9	TGTGCCAGCAGCTTAACGATAACGGGGGGAAACACCATATATTTT	CASSLTITGGNTIYF
TRBJ2-4	NA	NA	TRBV19	TGTGCCAGTAGTCTCCCCCGGGACAAAAACATTCAGTACTTC	CASSLPRDKNIQYF
TRBJ1-1	few	TRBD1	TRBV7-6	TGTGCCAGCAGCTTGGGGACAGGCTTACAGACTGAAGCTTTCTTT	CASSLGTGLQTEAFF
TRBJ2-2	NA	TRBD2	TRBV4-2	TGTGCCAGCAGCCCTGGACTAGCGGGAGGGCCGGGATTGACCGGGGAGCTGTTTTTT	CASSPGLAGGPGLTGELFF
TRBJ1-2	NA	NA	TRBV7-2	TGTGCCAGCAGCCCCATAGGGGGTAGGAGGTTGGAAGGCTACACCTTC	CASSPIGGRRLEGYTF
TRBJ2-5	NA	NA	TRBV18	TGTGCCAGCTCACCTTCCGGAGGCCCCCAAGAGACCCAATACTTC	CASSPSGGPQETQYF
TRBJ1-1	NA	NA	TRBV7-9	TGTGCCAGCAGCTTTGATTGGGGCACTGAAGCTTTCTTT	CASSFDWGTEAFF
TRBJ1-1	few	NA	TRBV6-4	TGTGCCAGCAGTGTTCAGGGAAACACTGAAGCTTTCTTT	CASSVQGNTEAFF
TRBJ2-2	NA	TRBD2	TRBV27	TGTGCCAGCAGGTCTGGACTAGCTGGGACCGGGGAGCTGTTTTTT	CASRSGLAGTGELFF
TRBJ2-3	NA	TRBD2	TRBV19	TGTGCCAGTAGTCTAGGACTAGCGGGACCTGGGGGCACAGATACGCAGTATTTT	CASSLGLAGPGGTDTQYF
TRBJ2-1	NA	NA	TRBV25-1	TGTGCCAGCAGTGATTTAGGTTCTGCGGGGAGCTCCTACAATGAGCAGTTCTTC	CASSDLGSAGSSYNEQFF
TRBJ2-7	NA	TRBD1	TRBV7-2	TGTGCCAGCAGCTTGACAGGGTGGGAGCAGTACTTC	CASSLTGWEQYF